A single sample gave rise to the 7 T cell receptor beta chains below, sequenced in a study of control samples from healthy donors and cancer patients. Here immunoSEQ multiplex PCR was the method, and the copy in TCRdb shows in-frame clones only, minus some. The sample has more than 50,000 clones, 75% to 95% seen once; the top ten hold around 1.2%. The sample taken for sequencing was PBMCs. The receptors originated from a woman aged 45-60 years with colorectal cancer.

This clone is a singleton in its sample. The J gene is TRBJ2-1, the V gene TRBV7-9, with D uncertain. Trimming stripped 3 bases from V and 7 bases from J, with 10 bases between. Germline assignment: CDR1 SEHNR and CDR2 FQNEAQ (reference sequence). The CDR3 covers 13 residues. CDR3 amino acids: CASSFRSLNEQFF. The DNA of the CDR3 is TGTGCCAGCAGCTTTCGGTCGTTAAATGAGCAGTTCTTC.

The rearrangement joins TRBV7-3 to TRBJ1-1; D is possibly TRBD1 (6 bases). This CDR3 has 15 residues. Germline assignment: CDR1 SGHTA and CDR2 FQGTGA. Trimming shortened V by 4 bases and J by 4 bases, and 16 bases separated the two germline ends. This chain's CDR3 is CASSSSQGLGTEAFF. Written as DNA, the CDR3 is TGTGCCAGCAGCTCCTCGCAGGGGCTGGGCACTGAAGCTTTCTTT.

This chain links TRBV19 with TRBJ2-5; D is unclear. Germline loops: CDR1 LNHDA, CDR2 SQIVND (reference sequence). Trimming stripped 7 bases from V and 1 base from J, with 10 bases between. The CDR3 has 13 amino acids. The CDR3 DNA sequence: TGTGCCAGTATGAGGAATAGCCAAGAGACCCAGTACTTC. This codes for CASMRNSQETQYF.

The chain links TRBV10-1 to TRBJ2-3; perhaps TRBD2 as D (6 bases). The CDR3 has 15 residues. Germline V gene lookup returns CDR1 WNHNN and CDR2 SYGVQD (reference sequence). Trimming pared 3 bases from V and 2 bases from J, leaving 12 bases between. The DNA of the CDR3 is TGCGCCAGCAGTGAAACAGCGGGCCTCACAGATACGCAGTATTTT. Protein sequence: CASSETAGLTDTQYF.

The V gene is TRBV10-3, the J gene TRBJ1-4; D unclear. Germline assignment: CDR1 ENHRY and CDR2 SYGVKD. Trimming removed 6 bases at V and 4 bases at J, with 21 bases between. CDR3 length equals 17 residues. Here the CDR3 reads CAISSQLWGGINEKLFF. CDR3 DNA: TGTGCCATCAGCTCACAGTTGTGGGGTGGAATTAATGAAAAACTGTTTTTT.

The V gene is TRBV5-5, the J gene TRBJ2-3; possibly TRBD2 for D (6 bases). The germline V gene encodes CDR1 SGHKS and CDR2 YYEKEE (reference sequence). Trimming pared 0 bases from V and 0 bases from J, leaving 8 bases between. The CDR3 runs 15 residues. Here the CDR3 DNA reads TGTGCCAGCAGCTTGGATGGGACTAGCACAGATACGCAGTATTTT. As protein: CASSLDGTSTDTQYF.

The chain couples TRBV9 to TRBJ1-4; D remains ambiguous. V lost 0 bases and J lost 8, with 11 bases in between. The CDR3 sequence is 14 residues long. The germline CDR1 and CDR2 sequences are SGDLS and YYNGEE. CDR3: CASSVAGSQEKLFF. CDR3 DNA sequence: TGTGCCAGCAGCGTAGCGGGGAGCCAGGAAAAACTGTTTTTT.